One and the same sample provided the 4 T cell receptor beta chains below, sequenced in a study of long-term antiretroviral therapy in people with HIV. Version v3.0 of the immunoSEQ assay was performed at survey level. The repertoire was sequenced with immunoSEQ multiplex PCR; TCRdb's copy has only in-frame clones and lacks some. Of over 25,000 clones in the sample, 80% to 85% were seen once. Material: unsorted PBMCs, obtained 2.8 years after starting antiretroviral therapy. These receptor sequences come from a young man with HIV.

The chain recombines TRBV28 with TRBJ1-5; possible D gene TRBD1, 5 bases. There are 16 residues in the CDR3. CDR1 and CDR2 from the germline V gene are MDHEN and SYDVKM. V lost 3 bases to trimming and J lost 6 bases, with 18 bases between them. CDR3 amino acids: CASSFQGGVLAQPQHF. CDR3 nucleotides: TGTGCCAGCAGTTTCCAGGGAGGAGTCTTAGCTCAGCCCCAGCATTTT.

V usage is TRBV7-6 and J usage is TRBJ2-7, with D hard to call. The CDR3 is 13 amino acids. Germline values: CDR1 SGHVS, CDR2 FNYEAQ. V lost 4 bases, J lost 3 bases, and 10 bases lay in between. For the CDR3, the DNA is TGTGCCAGCAGCTCGCGAGCTGACTACGAGCAGTACTTC. Translating it yields CASSSRADYEQYF.

This clone was recorded a few times. The rearrangement uses TRBV7-9 and TRBJ1-5; a possible D gene is TRBD1 (5 bases). The length of the CDR3 is 14 residues. The V end was cut by 1 base, the J end by 5 bases, with 9 bases between. The V gene's germline CDR1 is SEHNR and CDR2 FQNEAQ (reference sequence). DNA for the CDR3: TGTGCCAGCAGCTTAGGGGGCGGATATCAGCCCCAGCATTTT. Protein product: CASSLGGGYQPQHF.

This chain connects TRBV19 to TRBJ1-5, with D tentatively TRBD1 (6 bases). CDR1 is LNHDA, CDR2 SQIVND, per germline (reference sequence). Trimming pared 8 bases from V and 3 bases from J, leaving 11 bases between. This CDR3 is 13 amino acids long. CDR3 sequence: CASVGQFNQPQHF. The CDR3 DNA reads TGTGCCAGTGTAGGACAGTTCAATCAGCCCCAGCATTTT.